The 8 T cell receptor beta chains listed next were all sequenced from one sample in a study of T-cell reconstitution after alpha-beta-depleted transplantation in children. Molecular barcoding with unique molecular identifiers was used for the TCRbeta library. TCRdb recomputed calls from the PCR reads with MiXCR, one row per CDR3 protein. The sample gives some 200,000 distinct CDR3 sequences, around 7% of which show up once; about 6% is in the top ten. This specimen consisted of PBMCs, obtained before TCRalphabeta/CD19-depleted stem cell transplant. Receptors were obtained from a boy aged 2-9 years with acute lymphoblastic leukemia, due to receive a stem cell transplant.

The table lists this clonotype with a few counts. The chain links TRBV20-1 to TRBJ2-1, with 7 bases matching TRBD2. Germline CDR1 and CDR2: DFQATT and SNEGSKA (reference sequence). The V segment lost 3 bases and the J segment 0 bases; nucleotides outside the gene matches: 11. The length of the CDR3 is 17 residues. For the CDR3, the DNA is TGCAGTGCTAGGAGGGGCTCCAGCGGGAACTCCTACAATGAGCAGTTCTTC. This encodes CSARRGSSGNSYNEQFF.

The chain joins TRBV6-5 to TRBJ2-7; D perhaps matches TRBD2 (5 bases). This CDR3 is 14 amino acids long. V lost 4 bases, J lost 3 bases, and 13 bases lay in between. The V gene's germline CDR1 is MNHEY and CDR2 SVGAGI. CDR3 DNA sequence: TGTGCCAGCAGTTTAGGGAGAGGAGTCTACGAGCAGTACTTC. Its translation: CASSLGRGVYEQYF.

The CDR3 loop reads CASSYSIGPRGGNEQFF. The CDR3 nucleotides are TGTGCCAGCAGTTACTCGATCGGACCACGGGGGGGGAATGAGCAGTTCTTC. The chain employs TRBV6-2 or TRBV6-3 and TRBJ2-1, with 8 bases lining up with TRBD2. The CDR3 loop spans 17 amino acids. The J segment lost 7 bases and the V segment lost 0 bases, leaving 11 bases of the junction unmatched. The germline CDR1 and CDR2 sequences are MNHEY and SVGEGT.

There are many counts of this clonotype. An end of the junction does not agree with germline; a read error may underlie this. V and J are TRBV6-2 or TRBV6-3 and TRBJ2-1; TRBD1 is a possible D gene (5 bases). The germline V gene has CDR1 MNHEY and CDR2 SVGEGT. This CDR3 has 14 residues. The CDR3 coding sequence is TGTGCCAGCAGTCACTCACGAAATCAGGGTGAGCAGTTCTTC. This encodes CASSHSRNQGEQFF.

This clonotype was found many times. The CDR3 region is CSARVGVDSPLHF. In DNA, the CDR3 is TGCAGTGCTAGAGTGGGGGTCGATTCACCCCTCCACTTT. The chain is built from TRBV20-1 and TRBJ1-6; D possibly corresponds to TRBD1 (5 bases). Germline V CDR1 and CDR2: DFQATT, SNEGSKA (reference sequence). Between the trimmed V and J ends, which lost 1 base and 8 bases, there was a span of 9 bases. The CDR3 is 13 amino acids.

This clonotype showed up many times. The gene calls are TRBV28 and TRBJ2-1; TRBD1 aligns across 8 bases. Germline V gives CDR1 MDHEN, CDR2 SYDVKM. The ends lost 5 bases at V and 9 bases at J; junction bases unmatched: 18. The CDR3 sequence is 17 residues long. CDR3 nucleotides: TGTGCCAGCAGTGCGTCAGCCGGGACAGGCATAACGACTGAGCAGTTCTTC. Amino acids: CASSASAGTGITTEQFF.

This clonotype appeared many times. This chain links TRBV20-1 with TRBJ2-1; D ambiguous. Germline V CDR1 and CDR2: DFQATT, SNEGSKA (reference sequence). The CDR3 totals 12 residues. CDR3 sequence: CLRLTFYNEQFF. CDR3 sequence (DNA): TGCCTAAGACTTACATTTTACAATGAGCAGTTCTTC.

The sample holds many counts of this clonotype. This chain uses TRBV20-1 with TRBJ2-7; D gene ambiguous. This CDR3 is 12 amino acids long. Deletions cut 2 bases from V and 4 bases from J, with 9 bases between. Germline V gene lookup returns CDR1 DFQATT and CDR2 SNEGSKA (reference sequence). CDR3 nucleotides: TGCAGTGCTAGACTCCTCCGGTACGAGCAGTACTTC. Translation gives CSARLLRYEQYF.